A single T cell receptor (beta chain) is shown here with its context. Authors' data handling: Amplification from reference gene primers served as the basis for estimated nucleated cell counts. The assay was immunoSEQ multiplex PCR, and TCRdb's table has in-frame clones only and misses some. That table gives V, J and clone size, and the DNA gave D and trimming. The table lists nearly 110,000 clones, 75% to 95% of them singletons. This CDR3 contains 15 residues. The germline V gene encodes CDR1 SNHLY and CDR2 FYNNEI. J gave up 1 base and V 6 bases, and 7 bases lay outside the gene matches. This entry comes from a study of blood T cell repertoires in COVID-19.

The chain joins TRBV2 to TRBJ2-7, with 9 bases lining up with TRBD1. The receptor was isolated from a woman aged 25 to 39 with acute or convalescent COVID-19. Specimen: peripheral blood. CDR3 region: CASREQGAQSYEQYF. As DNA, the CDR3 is TGTGCCAGCAGGGAACAGGGGGCGCAGTCCTACGAGCAGTACTTC.